The clone carrying this T cell receptor beta chain occurred a few times. TCRdb itself ran the 5' RACE reads through MiXCR, one entry per CDR3 protein. Here the sample spans about 81,000 distinct CDR3 sequences, more than 7.5% being singletons. The data were obtained in a study of human T cells and chemical hapten exposure. The CDR3 covers 15 residues. V dropped 5 bases and J dropped 1 base, with 13 bases sitting between them. Germline CDR1 reads SEHNR; CDR2 reads FQNEAQ (reference sequence). Total RNA was isolated from whole blood that had not been fractionated. The chain joins TRBV7-9 to TRBJ2-3, with D perhaps matching TRBD1 (5 bases). The TCR originated in a male donor in good health. The CDR3 DNA follows: TGTGCCAGCAGCCCCAGGGTACCACGCACAGATACGCAGTATTTT. It translates to CASSPRVPRTDTQYF.